These 11 T cell receptor beta chains share one sample of origin, sequenced in a study of blood T cell repertoires in COVID-19. Sequencing was performed with immunoSEQ multiplex PCR; in TCRdb, only in-frame clones are kept and a portion is missing. Here the sample spans over 150,000 clones, roughly nine tenths being singletons. The sample consisted of peripheral blood. All receptors come from a man between 65 and 80 years old with active or convalescent COVID-19.

The gene calls are TRBV2 and TRBJ1-2, with TRBD1 matching 7 bases. CDR3 length: 13 amino acids. Looked up from germline, CDR1 is SNHLY and CDR2 is FYNNEI. With 6 bases clipped from V and 12 bases from J, the junction kept 13 bases outside the gene matches. This CDR3 reads CASSPGTVLFNTF. DNA for the CDR3: TGTGCCAGCAGCCCCGGGACAGTCCTTTTTAACACCTTC.

This chain uses TRBV25-1 with TRBJ2-5; TRBD1 agrees at 7 bases. The CDR3 runs 15 residues. Germline CDR1 and CDR2: MGHDK and SYGVNS. The junction had 9 bases not matched to a gene; V was cut back by 3 bases and J by 5 bases. Written as DNA, the CDR3 is TGTGCCAGCAGTGATATGGGGCAGGGGGTGGAGACCCAGTACTTC. Residues: CASSDMGQGVETQYF.

V usage is TRBV4-3 and J usage is TRBJ2-7, with TRBD1 as a possible D gene (6 bases). This CDR3 comprises 14 residues. Trimming removed 4 bases at V and 2 bases at J, with 12 bases between. Germline CDR1 reads LGHNA; CDR2 reads YSLEER. The chain's CDR3 is CASSLPGDPYEQYF. The DNA for the CDR3 is TGCGCCAGCAGCCTCCCAGGGGACCCCTACGAGCAGTACTTC.

V usage is TRBV11-2 and J usage is TRBJ2-5; D remains unclear. Trimming pared 1 base from V and 2 bases from J, leaving 8 bases between. The CDR3 runs to 14 residues. CDR1 SGHAT and CDR2 FQNNGV come from the germline V gene. CDR3 nucleotide sequence: TGTGCCAGCAGCTTAGCTCTAGGTCAAGAGACCCAGTACTTC. Its protein is CASSLALGQETQYF.

V gene TRBV19 combines with J gene TRBJ2-1; 9 bases are shared with TRBD2. The V gene end was trimmed by 6 bases and the J gene end by 1 base; junction bases not matched to a gene: 4. CDR1 is LNHDA and CDR2 is SQIVND in the germline V gene (reference sequence). The CDR3 runs to 15 residues. CDR3 nucleotide sequence: TGTGCCAGTAGAACTAGCGGGTCTTCCTACAATGAGCAGTTCTTC. It encodes CASRTSGSSYNEQFF.

The V gene is TRBV14, the J gene TRBJ2-5; 9 positions agree with TRBD2. Germline V CDR1 and CDR2: SGHDN, FVKESK. The CDR3 covers 17 residues. V lost 0 bases and J lost 5; bases outside the gene matches: 10. In DNA form, the CDR3 reads TGTGCCAGCAGCCAAGAGCCCTGGTTAGCGGGAGCTGAGACCCAGTACTTC. This gives the protein CASSQEPWLAGAETQYF. Supplemented by reference TRBV14 and TRBJ2-5, the full variable domain reads EAGVTQFPSHSVIEKGQTVTLRCDPISGHDNLYWYRRVMGKEIKFLLHFVKESKQDESGMPNNRFLAERTGGTYSTLKVQPAELEDSGVYFCASSQEPWLAGAETQYFGPGTRLLVL.

This chain uses TRBV28 with TRBJ1-2, with no clear D. Germline lookup yields CDR1 MDHEN and CDR2 SYDVKM. The CDR3 is 16 residues long. V was cut by 5 bases and J by 1 base, with 17 bases left in between. DNA of the CDR3: TGTGCCAGCAGTCCTCCCCCAGGTTACCGTAACTATGGCTACACCTTC. Its protein product is CASSPPPGYRNYGYTF.

In this sample, this clone turned up a few times. The rearrangement links TRBV5-5 to TRBJ2-5, with 7 bases aligning to TRBD2. CDR1 is SGHKS and CDR2 is YYEKEE in the germline V gene (reference sequence). The trim removed 1 base at V and 5 bases at J, leaving 14 bases unmatched. This CDR3 region has 17 residues. The CDR3 nucleotides are TGTGCCAGCAGCTTGATCCGGTTGGGGGGGTCTTGGGAGACCCAGTACTTC. Translation: CASSLIRLGGSWETQYF.

This chain joins TRBV4-3 and TRBJ2-1; 8 bases are shared with TRBD2. CDR1 is LGHNA, CDR2 YSLEER, per germline. The CDR3 is made up of 16 amino acids. The trim removed 4 bases at V and 4 bases at J, leaving 9 bases unmatched. This chain's CDR3 is CASSPLGAGEYNEQFF. The CDR3 coding sequence is TGCGCCAGCAGCCCTCTCGGAGCGGGGGAGTACAATGAGCAGTTCTTC.

This clone has just one count. The V and J genes are TRBV9 and TRBJ2-3; D unresolved. The germline V gene encodes CDR1 SGDLS and CDR2 YYNGEE. The CDR3 contains 13 residues. V was cut by 0 bases and J by 6 bases, with 8 bases left in between. Here the CDR3 DNA reads TGTGCCAGCAGCGTAGTCCCTCTGGATACGCAGTATTTT. Protein sequence: CASSVVPLDTQYF.

A few counts support this clone. The CDR3 spells CASSLWTGLADTEAFF. The CDR3 coding sequence is TGTGCCAGCAGCCTCTGGACAGGGCTAGCAGACACTGAAGCTTTCTTT. The V and J genes are TRBV3-1 (or the pseudogene TRBV3-2) and TRBJ1-1; 8 positions agree with TRBD1. J gave up 3 bases and V 4 bases, and 10 bases lay outside the gene matches. CDR1 LGHDT and CDR2 YNNKEL come from the germline V gene (reference sequence). This CDR3 comprises 16 residues.